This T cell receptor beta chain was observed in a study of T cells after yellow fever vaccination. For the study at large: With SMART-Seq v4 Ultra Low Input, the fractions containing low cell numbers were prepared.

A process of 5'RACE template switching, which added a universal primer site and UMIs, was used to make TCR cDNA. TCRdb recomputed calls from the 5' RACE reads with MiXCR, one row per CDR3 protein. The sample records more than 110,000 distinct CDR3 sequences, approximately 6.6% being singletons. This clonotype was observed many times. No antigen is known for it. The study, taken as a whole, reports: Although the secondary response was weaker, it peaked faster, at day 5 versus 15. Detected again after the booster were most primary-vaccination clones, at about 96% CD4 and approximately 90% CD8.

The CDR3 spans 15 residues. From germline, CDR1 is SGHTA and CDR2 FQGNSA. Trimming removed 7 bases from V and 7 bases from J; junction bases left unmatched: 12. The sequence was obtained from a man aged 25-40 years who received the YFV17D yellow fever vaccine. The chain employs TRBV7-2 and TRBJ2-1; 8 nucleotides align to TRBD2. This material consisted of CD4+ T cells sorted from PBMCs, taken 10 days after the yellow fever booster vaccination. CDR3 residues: CASTTGAGGWNEQFF. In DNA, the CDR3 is TGTGCCAGCACGACCGGGGCGGGAGGATGGAATGAGCAGTTCTTC. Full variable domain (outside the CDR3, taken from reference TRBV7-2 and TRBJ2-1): GAGVSQSPSNKVTEKGKDVELRCDPISGHTALYWYRQSLGQGLEFLIYFQGNSAPDKSGLPSDRFSAERTGGSVSTLTIQRTQQEDSAVYLCASTTGAGGWNEQFFGPGTRLTVL.